The 30 T cell receptor beta chains below all came from one sample that was sequenced in a study of cytomegalovirus exposure and HLA in healthy donors. The repertoire was sequenced with immunoSEQ multiplex PCR; TCRdb's copy has only in-frame clones and lacks some. The table lists about 83,000 clones, about 95% of them singletons. Sequenced material: PBMCs. Every receptor here comes from a woman aged 18-29 years in good health and CMV-seronegative.

The chain recombines TRBV7-2 with TRBJ2-1; D may be TRBD2 (5 bases). The V and J ends lost 3 bases and 0 bases respectively, with 9 bases between them. The CDR3 loop spans 15 amino acids. Germline V gives CDR1 SGHTA, CDR2 FQGNSA. The CDR3 region is CASSLERASYNEQFF. In nucleotides, the CDR3 is TGTGCCAGCAGCTTGGAGAGGGCCTCCTACAATGAGCAGTTCTTC.

The chain is built from TRBV5-6 and TRBJ2-1, with 8 bases matching TRBD2. Germline V gene data show CDR1 as SGHDT and CDR2 as YYEEEE. The CDR3 sequence is 15 residues long. The V gene end was trimmed by 4 bases and the J gene end by 3 bases; junction bases not matched to a gene: 6. The CDR3 coding sequence is TGTGCCAGCAGCCGAGGACTAGCTGGCTACAATGAGCAGTTCTTC. Translating it yields CASSRGLAGYNEQFF.

The CDR3 here is CASSSGQDYEQYF. DNA of the CDR3: TGTGCCAGCAGTTCGGGACAGGACTACGAGCAGTACTTC. The chain is built from TRBV28 and TRBJ2-7, with 8 bases that match TRBD1. From germline, CDR1 is MDHEN and CDR2 SYDVKM. The CDR3 covers 13 residues. Unmatched junction bases numbered 2, after V lost 4 bases and J lost 3 bases.

The V call is TRBV5-1, the J call TRBJ1-2; tentative D call: TRBD1 (6 bases). V lost 0 bases and J lost 9, with 15 bases in between. Per the germline V gene, CDR1 is SGHRS and CDR2 is YFSETQ. CDR3 length: 14 amino acids. CDR3 protein: CASSLEGGQWSYTF. The CDR3 DNA reads as TGCGCCAGCAGCTTGGAAGGCGGACAGTGGAGCTACACCTTC.

The V call is TRBV5-4, the J call TRBJ2-1, with D possibly being TRBD2 (5 bases). V lost 0 bases and J 6 bases, leaving 7 bases between the germline ends. Germline values: CDR1 SGHNT, CDR2 YYREEE (reference sequence). The length of the CDR3 is 13 residues. The CDR3 loop is CASSLAGGNEQFF. As DNA, the CDR3 is TGTGCCAGCAGCTTGGCCGGAGGCAATGAGCAGTTCTTC.

J is TRBJ2-1 and V is TRBV20-1; D gene uncertain. From germline, CDR1 is DFQATT and CDR2 SNEGSKA (reference sequence). Trimming stripped 3 bases from V and 5 bases from J, with 5 bases between. This CDR3 contains 11 residues. The CDR3 DNA is TGCAGTGCTAGTGGCCACAATGAGCAGTTCTTC. Its protein product is CSASGHNEQFF.

This chain uses TRBV10-1 with TRBJ1-3; 9 bases line up with TRBD1. Germline CDR1 is WNHNN and CDR2 is SYGVQD (reference sequence). Losses at the gene ends were 7 bases for V and 0 bases for J; bases not matched to a gene: 7. The CDR3 spans 16 residues. CDR3 bases: TGCGCCAGCACCGAGGACAGGGGAAGCTCTGGAAACACCATATATTTT. Its translation is CASTEDRGSSGNTIYF.

V and J are TRBV19 and TRBJ1-5; the match to TRBD1 covers 8 bases. The CDR3 loop spans 14 amino acids. Trimming removed 11 bases from V and 7 bases from J; junction bases left unmatched: 13. Germline CDR1 LNHDA, CDR2 SQIVND (reference sequence). In nucleotides, the CDR3 is TGTGCCGTGAGCCCAGGGACAGGTGGGCAGCCCCAGCATTTT. Protein sequence: CAVSPGTGGQPQHF.

This clone was counted once. The chain joins TRBV18 to TRBJ1-5; D may be TRBD1 (6 bases). Per germline, CDR1 KGHSH and CDR2 LQKENI. The CDR3 sequence is 14 residues long. The ends were cut back, 3 bases at V and 5 bases at J, with 11 bases in the middle. CDR3 loop: CASSPGGQYQPQHF. Written as DNA, the CDR3 is TGTGCCAGCTCACCGGGTGGACAGTATCAGCCCCAGCATTTT. The whole variable domain, filled in from reference TRBV18 and TRBJ1-5, reads NAGVMQNPRHLVRRRGQEARLRCSPMKGHSHVYWYRQLPEEGLKFMVYLQKENIIDESGMPKERFSAEFPKEGPSILRIQQVVRGDSAAYFCASSPGGQYQPQHFGDGTRLSIL.

DNA for the CDR3: TGCAGTGCTAGTCGGGGCAATGAGCAGTTCTTC. Its translation: CSASRGNEQFF. This rearrangement joins TRBV20-1 to TRBJ2-1; a possible D gene is TRBD2 (5 bases). Trimming pared 3 bases from V and 6 bases from J, leaving 6 bases between. Germline V CDR1 and CDR2: DFQATT, SNEGSKA (reference sequence). The CDR3 runs 11 residues.

V and J are TRBV10-3 and TRBJ2-1; tentative D call: TRBD2 (5 bases). With 4 bases removed from V and 7 bases from J, the gap between germline ends came to 20 bases. This CDR3 has 16 amino acids. Germline V lookup: CDR1 ENHRY, CDR2 SYGVKD. CDR3 nucleotides: TGTGCCATCAGTGCCGGCTCGCGGGCCCGGGGTAATGAGCAGTTCTTC. Translated, it gives CAISAGSRARGNEQFF.

The J gene is TRBJ1-1, the V gene TRBV2; D gene ambiguous. Per the germline V gene, CDR1 is SNHLY and CDR2 is FYNNEI. CDR3 size: 11 residues. Between the trimmed V and J ends, which lost 11 bases and 8 bases, there was a span of 15 bases. CDR3 DNA: TGTGCCGTAACCAACCGGTTGGAAGCTTTCTTT. Its protein product is CAVTNRLEAFF. Full variable domain (remainder filled in from reference TRBV2 and TRBJ1-1): EPEVTQTPSHQVTQMGQEVILRCVPISNHLYFYWYRQILGQKVEFLVSFYNNEISEKSEIFDDQFSVERPDGSNFTLKIRSTKLEDSAMYFCAVTNRLEAFFGQGTRLTVV.

The V and J genes are TRBV10-1 and TRBJ2-2; 8 bases are a match to TRBD1. In germline, CDR1 is WNHNN, CDR2 SYGVQD (reference sequence). The CDR3 is made up of 14 amino acids. With 5 bases clipped from V and 6 bases from J, the junction kept 5 bases outside the gene matches. The CDR3 DNA follows: TGCGCCAGCAGTCCAGGGGGCGCCCCCGGGGAGCTGTTTTTT. It codes for CASSPGGAPGELFF.

This clone was recorded a few times. The chain links TRBV7-6 to TRBJ2-1, with 11 positions matching TRBD2. The CDR3 is made up of 16 amino acids. After removal of 3 bases from V and 5 bases from J, the junction contained 6 bases not matched to a gene. From germline, CDR1 is SGHVS and CDR2 FNYEAQ. CDR3 sequence: CASSFTSGSWNNEQFF. The CDR3 DNA reads TGTGCCAGCAGCTTCACTAGCGGGAGTTGGAACAATGAGCAGTTCTTC.

The chain is built from TRBV30 and TRBJ2-7; 10 bases are a match to TRBD2. This CDR3 has 19 residues. Unmatched junction bases numbered 23, after V lost 7 bases and J lost 2 bases. Germline V CDR1 and CDR2: GTSNPN, SVGIG (reference sequence). CDR3 sequence reads: CALDATSGSSVLDAYEQYF. CDR3 bases: TGTGCCTTGGACGCGACTAGCGGGTCTTCAGTACTAGACGCCTACGAGCAGTACTTC.

The chain recombines TRBV28 with TRBJ2-1; 8 nucleotides align to TRBD2. Unmatched junction bases numbered 5, after V lost 6 bases and J lost 7 bases. Germline V CDR1 and CDR2: MDHEN, SYDVKM. The CDR3 has 13 amino acids. This chain's CDR3 is CASSIAGLNEQFF. In nucleotides, the CDR3 is TGTGCCAGCAGCATAGCGGGACTTAATGAGCAGTTCTTC.

V gene TRBV5-4 combines with J gene TRBJ1-1; no clear D gene. The germline V gene encodes CDR1 SGHNT and CDR2 YYREEE (reference sequence). The CDR3 is 15 amino acids. V was clipped by 4 bases and J by 2 bases, with 15 bases between them. The CDR3 reads CASSPGTGFNTEAFF. The DNA for the CDR3 is TGTGCCAGCAGCCCTGGCACGGGATTTAACACTGAAGCTTTCTTT.

This clone was detected once. CDR3 sequence reads: CSVVPAAYDEQFF. As DNA, the CDR3 is TGCAGCGTTGTTCCGGCGGCTTATGATGAGCAGTTCTTC. V gene TRBV29-1 combines with J gene TRBJ2-1; the D is unclear. Trimming cost V 4 bases and J 8 bases, with 15 bases left between them. Per germline, CDR1 SQVTM and CDR2 ANQGSEA. The CDR3 has 13 residues.

The chain employs TRBV6-6 and TRBJ2-7; 7 bases align to TRBD2. The CDR3 covers 14 residues. Trimming removed 9 bases from V and 6 bases from J; junction bases left unmatched: 14. Germline V CDR1 and CDR2: MNHNY, SVGAGI (reference sequence). The CDR3 loop reads CASGGGGLFGEQYF. CDR3 nucleotides: TGTGCCAGTGGGGGGGGAGGGCTATTTGGCGAGCAGTACTTC.

This chain uses TRBV5-1 with TRBJ1-1; 7 bases agree with TRBD1. The germline V gene encodes CDR1 SGHRS and CDR2 YFSETQ. The CDR3 runs to 16 residues. V shed 4 bases, J shed 0 bases, and the junction held 9 bases outside the gene matches. CDR3: CASSLVGQPMNTEAFF. In DNA, the CDR3 is TGCGCCAGCAGCCTAGTGGGACAGCCAATGAACACTGAAGCTTTCTTT.

This chain connects TRBV4-1 to TRBJ2-1; D unresolved. The germline V gene encodes CDR1 MGHRA and CDR2 YSYEKL. V lost 3 bases and J lost 5, with 2 bases in between. CDR3 size: 11 residues. CDR3 in DNA: TGCGCCAGCAGCCACAACAATGAGCAGTTCTTC. Translated, it gives CASSHNNEQFF.

The chain has TRBV6-1 and TRBJ2-7; D uncertain. V was clipped by 4 bases and J by 1 base, with 8 bases between them. The germline CDR1 and CDR2 sequences are MNHNS and SASEGT. The CDR3 is 13 residues long. This CDR3 reads CASSGQASYEQYF. Here the CDR3 DNA reads TGTGCCAGCAGTGGACAAGCTTCCTACGAGCAGTACTTC.

As concerns this clone: This sample also contains other DNA sequences that code for the same CDR3. The chain recombines TRBV6-1 with TRBJ1-5; D uncertain. The germline gives CDR1 MNHNS, CDR2 SASEGT. V was shortened by 6 bases and J by 3 bases, with 9 bases between the two germline ends. The CDR3 is made up of 13 amino acids. The CDR3 loop reads CASRDQANQPQHF. Here the CDR3 DNA reads TGTGCCAGCAGGGATCAGGCCAATCAGCCCCAGCATTTT.

The DNA of the CDR3 is TGTGCCAGCAGTACGAGCGGTCTTAGGAGAGATACGCAGTATTTT. Its protein product is CASSTSGLRRDTQYF. The rearrangement joins TRBV6-4 to TRBJ2-3, with D perhaps matching TRBD2 (5 bases). The CDR3 totals 15 residues. V lost 5 bases, J lost 5 bases, and 17 bases lay in between. Germline loops: CDR1 MRHNA, CDR2 SNTAGT.

The chain carries TRBV7-9 and TRBJ1-1, with 10 bases fitting TRBD1. CDR1 is SEHNR and CDR2 is FQNEAQ in the germline V gene (reference sequence). This CDR3 has 17 residues. V lost 4 bases and J lost 0; bases outside the gene matches: 8. As DNA, the CDR3 is TGTGCCAGCAGCTCGGACAGGGGGAGGCTTTTGAACACTGAAGCTTTCTTT. Amino acid sequence: CASSSDRGRLLNTEAFF.

The chain employs TRBV2 and TRBJ1-3; 7 nucleotides agree with TRBD1. V shed 6 bases, J shed 9 bases, and the junction held 5 bases outside the gene matches. The germline V gene has CDR1 SNHLY and CDR2 FYNNEI. The CDR3 is 12 residues long. The CDR3 nucleotides read TGTGCCAGCAGGAACAGGGGAGTCACCATATATTTT. It encodes CASRNRGVTIYF.

The chain carries TRBV7-6 and TRBJ2-6; TRBD1 aligns across 11 bases. The CDR3 spans 17 residues. V gave up 11 bases and J gave up 3 bases; unmatched junction bases: 12. The V gene's germline CDR1 is SGHVS and CDR2 FNYEAQ. In DNA form, the CDR3 reads TGTGCCGTTCCCCGCGGGACAGGGGGTTTTGGGGCCAACGTCCTGACTTTC. Its protein product is CAVPRGTGGFGANVLTF. The whole variable domain, remainder taken from reference TRBV7-6 and TRBJ2-6, is GAGVSQSPRYKVTKRGQDVALRCDPISGHVSLYWYRQALGQGPEFLTYFNYEAQQDKSGLPNDRFSAERPEGSISTLTIQRTEQRDSAMYRCAVPRGTGGFGANVLTFGAGSRLTVL.

The chain carries TRBV19 and TRBJ2-3; TRBD2 might be the D (6 bases). The V and J ends lost 5 bases and 4 bases respectively, with 25 bases between them. Germline V gene sequence: CDR1 LNHDA, CDR2 SQIVND (reference sequence). This CDR3 region has 18 residues. The CDR3, as DNA: TGTGCCAGTAGTGCCCAAGGTTGGGACGCGTCGGGAGCAGATACGCAGTATTTT. Translated, it gives CASSAQGWDASGADTQYF.

This chain uses TRBV5-5 with TRBJ2-2; TRBD2 matches at 8 bases. Germline V gene lookup returns CDR1 SGHKS and CDR2 YYEKEE (reference sequence). The CDR3 is 15 residues long. V lost 4 bases and J lost 3; bases outside the gene matches: 5. CDR3 sequence reads: CASSRTSWDTGELFF. In nucleotides, the CDR3 is TGTGCCAGCAGCCGGACTAGCTGGGACACCGGGGAGCTGTTTTTT.

This rearrangement joins TRBV9 to TRBJ2-1; D unresolved. The germline CDR1 and CDR2 sequences are SGDLS and YYNGEE. Trimming cost V 3 bases and J 0 bases, with 16 bases left between them. This CDR3 has 17 amino acids. As DNA, the CDR3 is TGTGCCAGCAGCGAGGCCCGAGGCGTGAGCTCCTACAATGAGCAGTTCTTC. Residues: CASSEARGVSSYNEQFF.